This entry features one T cell receptor (beta chain) sequence. Its cognate antigen is unknown. The entry originates in a study of cytomegalovirus exposure and HLA in healthy donors. Findings and limits, study-wide: Apparent HLA restriction characterized most CMV-associated TCR beta chains in a later analysis.

CDR1 and CDR2 from the germline V gene are SGHTA and FQGTGA. This CDR3 is 15 amino acids long. With 2 bases clipped from V and 7 bases from J, the junction kept 7 bases outside the gene matches. The PCR was carried out with 60 Vbeta primers and 13 Jbeta primers. Sequencing used immunoSEQ multiplex PCR; TCRdb keeps in-frame clones, though not all of them. The table shows about 160,000 clones, with approximately 78% occurring only once. This TCR was sampled from a woman younger than 30 in good health and CMV-seronegative. The sequenced sample was PBMCs. The chain uses TRBV7-3 and TRBJ2-1, with 8 bases identical to TRBD2. CDR3 sequence: CASSLRGGPGNEQFF. CDR3 nucleotides: TGTGCCAGCAGCTTACGGGGGGGCCCCGGGAATGAGCAGTTCTTC.